This is a list of T cell receptor beta chains from one sample in a study of CD8+ T cells in alopecia areata. Produced via immunoSEQ multiplex PCR; TCRdb's table is partial and in-frame only. This repertoire shows roughly 200,000 clones, around half found once; its top ten account for 10% to 12%. Sample: CD8+ T cells sorted from blood, taken at week 24, from a patient treated with tofacitinib. These receptors were obtained from a human donor with alopecia areata. Each CDR3 is given with its conserved first and last residue. The order of the fields is CDR3 protein, CDR3 DNA, clone size, CDR3 length, V gene, D gene, J gene. D genes are given only for firm matches. Size values are once, few and many counts, or a class for expanded clones, and some rows have none.

CDR3aa: CGAGSSYEQYF
CDR3nt: TGTGGGGCGGGGTCCTCCTACGAGCAGTACTTC
abundance: .
len: 11
v_gene: TRBV6-5
d_gene: .
j_gene: TRBJ2-7

CDR3aa: CATSRERSSYEQYF
CDR3nt: TGTGCCACCAGCAGAGAAAGGAGCTCCTACGAGCAGTACTTC
abundance: .
len: 14
v_gene: TRBV15
d_gene: .
j_gene: TRBJ2-7

CDR3aa: CAWSQGAREAFF
CDR3nt: TGTGCCTGGAGTCAAGGGGCACGGGAAGCTTTCTTT
abundance: .
len: 12
v_gene: TRBV30
d_gene: .
j_gene: TRBJ1-1

CDR3aa: CASSLGVNEQFF
CDR3nt: TGTGCCAGCAGCTTAGGGGTCAATGAGCAGTTCTTC
abundance: .
len: 12
v_gene: TRBV11-2
d_gene: .
j_gene: TRBJ2-1

CDR3aa: CASSLGTGGRDTEAFF
CDR3nt: TGCGCCAGCAGCTTGGGGACAGGGGGCCGGGACACTGAAGCTTTCTTT
abundance: .
len: 16
v_gene: TRBV5-1
d_gene: TRBD1
j_gene: TRBJ1-1

CDR3aa: CSVQIERGAQETQYF
CDR3nt: TGCAGCGTTCAAATAGAACGAGGGGCCCAAGAGACCCAGTACTTC
abundance: few
len: 15
v_gene: TRBV29-1
d_gene: .
j_gene: TRBJ2-5

CDR3aa: CASSEFGGSTEAFF
CDR3nt: TGTGCCAGCAGTGAATTTGGGGGGAGCACTGAAGCTTTCTTT
abundance: .
len: 14
v_gene: TRBV25-1
d_gene: .
j_gene: TRBJ1-1

CDR3aa: CASSLYNEQFF
CDR3nt: TGTGCCAGCAGCCTGTACAATGAGCAGTTCTTC
abundance: .
len: 11
v_gene: TRBV5-4
d_gene: .
j_gene: TRBJ2-1

CDR3aa: CASSLSIRGSPLHF
CDR3nt: TGTGCCAGCAGCTTGTCGATTCGCGGTTCACCCCTCCACTTT
abundance: .
len: 14
v_gene: TRBV7-9
d_gene: .
j_gene: TRBJ1-6

CDR3aa: CASSQDLQAGEQYF
CDR3nt: TGCGCCAGCAGCCAAGATCTGCAGGCAGGCGAGCAGTACTTC
abundance: .
len: 14
v_gene: TRBV4-3
d_gene: .
j_gene: TRBJ2-7

CDR3aa: CASDSTYNEQFF
CDR3nt: TGTGCCAGTGACAGTACATACAATGAGCAGTTCTTC
abundance: .
len: 12
v_gene: TRBV2
d_gene: .
j_gene: TRBJ2-1

CDR3aa: CASSRGTGDVAFF
CDR3nt: TGTGCCAGCAGCAGGGGGACAGGGGATGTAGCTTTCTTT
abundance: few
len: 13
v_gene: TRBV13
d_gene: TRBD1
j_gene: TRBJ1-1

CDR3aa: CASIGGDAYEQYF
CDR3nt: TGTGCCAGCATAGGCGGGGATGCCTACGAGCAGTACTTC
abundance: .
len: 13
v_gene: TRBV27
d_gene: .
j_gene: TRBJ2-7

CDR3aa: CASSRVRNPEAFF
CDR3nt: TGTGCCAGCAGCAGGGTACGGAACCCTGAAGCTTTCTTT
abundance: .
len: 13
v_gene: TRBV28
d_gene: .
j_gene: TRBJ1-1

CDR3aa: CASRITGSASYEQYF
CDR3nt: TGTGCCAGTAGGATCACAGGGAGCGCCTCCTACGAGCAGTACTTC
abundance: few
len: 15
v_gene: TRBV19
d_gene: .
j_gene: TRBJ2-7

CDR3aa: CASSQDGQEKNEQYF
CDR3nt: TGCGCCAGCAGCCAAGACGGGCAGGAGAAAAACGAGCAGTACTTC
abundance: .
len: 15
v_gene: TRBV4-3
d_gene: .
j_gene: TRBJ2-7

CDR3aa: CSVGGTGGSYEQYF
CDR3nt: TGCAGCGTTGGAGGGACAGGGGGCTCCTACGAGCAGTACTTC
abundance: .
len: 14
v_gene: TRBV29-1
d_gene: TRBD1
j_gene: TRBJ2-7

CDR3aa: CASGLGGGEQYF
CDR3nt: TGTGCTAGTGGTTTGGGAGGGGGTGAGCAGTACTTC
abundance: once
len: 12
v_gene: TRBV12-5
d_gene: .
j_gene: TRBJ2-7

CDR3aa: CATWIGGGAGNEQFF
CDR3nt: TGCGCCACCTGGATCGGAGGGGGGGCTGGCAATGAGCAGTTCTTC
abundance: .
len: 15
v_gene: TRBV10-2
d_gene: .
j_gene: TRBJ2-1

CDR3aa: CARPAGGLNQPQHF
CDR3nt: TGCGCCAGGCCAGCGGGGGGACTCAATCAGCCCCAGCATTTT
abundance: few
len: 14
v_gene: TRBV5-1
d_gene: .
j_gene: TRBJ1-5

CDR3aa: CASQPGTEYQPQHF
CDR3nt: TGTGCCAGCCAACCGGGGACGGAATATCAGCCCCAGCATTTT
abundance: .
len: 14
v_gene: TRBV19
d_gene: .
j_gene: TRBJ1-5

CDR3aa: CASSSAGTDTQYF
CDR3nt: TGTGCCAGCAGCTCCGCGGGCACAGATACGCAGTATTTT
abundance: .
len: 13
v_gene: TRBV7-7
d_gene: .
j_gene: TRBJ2-3

CDR3aa: CASSETSGGAYEQFF
CDR3nt: TGCGCCAGCAGCGAAACTAGCGGGGGGGCCTATGAGCAGTTCTTC
abundance: .
len: 15
v_gene: TRBV4-1
d_gene: TRBD2
j_gene: TRBJ2-1

CDR3aa: CASRLSGGPNYGYTF
CDR3nt: TGTGCCAGCAGACTCTCCGGGGGACCTAACTATGGCTACACCTTC
abundance: .
len: 15
v_gene: TRBV13
d_gene: .
j_gene: TRBJ1-2

CDR3aa: CASSAGQDTEAFF
CDR3nt: TGTGCCAGCAGCGCTGGACAGGACACTGAAGCTTTCTTT
abundance: .
len: 13
v_gene: TRBV10-2
d_gene: TRBD1
j_gene: TRBJ1-1

CDR3aa: CAISDKNTEAFF
CDR3nt: TGTGCCATCAGCGACAAGAACACTGAAGCTTTCTTT
abundance: .
len: 12
v_gene: TRBV10-3
d_gene: .
j_gene: TRBJ1-1

CDR3aa: CATSRVRGDTQYF
CDR3nt: TGTGCCACCAGCAGAGTAAGGGGTGATACGCAGTATTTT
abundance: .
len: 13
v_gene: TRBV15
d_gene: .
j_gene: TRBJ2-3

CDR3aa: CASSMTSLGEQFF
CDR3nt: TGTGCCAGTAGTATGACTAGCTTGGGTGAGCAGTTCTTC
abundance: .
len: 13
v_gene: TRBV19
d_gene: TRBD2
j_gene: TRBJ2-1

CDR3aa: CASSQDRTGKTQYF
CDR3nt: TGCGCCAGCAGCCAAGATCGGACAGGGAAGACCCAGTACTTC
abundance: few
len: 14
v_gene: TRBV4-3
d_gene: TRBD1
j_gene: TRBJ2-5

CDR3aa: CASSLGGRDQPQHF
CDR3nt: TGTGCCAGCAGCTTGGGGGGTCGGGATCAGCCCCAGCATTTT
abundance: .
len: 14
v_gene: TRBV5-6
d_gene: .
j_gene: TRBJ1-5

CDR3aa: CASSQAGTMEGYTF
CDR3nt: TGCGCCAGCAGCCAAGCAGGTACAATGGAAGGCTACACCTTC
abundance: few
len: 14
v_gene: TRBV4-3
d_gene: .
j_gene: TRBJ1-2

CDR3aa: CSVEVPGTQSQHF
CDR3nt: TGCAGCGTCGAGGTCCCGGGGACCCAATCCCAGCATTTT
abundance: few
len: 13
v_gene: TRBV29-1
d_gene: .
j_gene: TRBJ1-5

CDR3aa: CATSSGWNTEAFF
CDR3nt: TGTGCCACCAGCTCCGGCTGGAACACTGAAGCTTTCTTT
abundance: .
len: 13
v_gene: TRBV15
d_gene: .
j_gene: TRBJ1-1

CDR3aa: CASSGPPLINRDSSYNEQFF
CDR3nt: TGTGCCAGCAGTGGACCTCCCCTTATTAACAGGGACAGCTCCTACAATGAGCAGTTCTTC
abundance: .
len: 20
v_gene: TRBV2
d_gene: TRBD1
j_gene: TRBJ2-1

CDR3aa: CASSELEETQYF
CDR3nt: TGTGCCAGCAGTGAATTAGAAGAGACCCAGTACTTC
abundance: .
len: 12
v_gene: TRBV25-1
d_gene: .
j_gene: TRBJ2-5

CDR3aa: CASTAGGSSYEQYF
CDR3nt: TGTGCCAGCACTGCAGGGGGAAGCTCCTACGAGCAGTACTTC
abundance: .
len: 14
v_gene: TRBV27
d_gene: TRBD1
j_gene: TRBJ2-7

CDR3aa: CASSPRQNTEAFF
CDR3nt: TGCGCCAGCAGTCCAAGACAGAACACTGAAGCTTTCTTT
abundance: .
len: 13
v_gene: TRBV4-1
d_gene: .
j_gene: TRBJ1-1

CDR3aa: CASSVGRGSTDTQYF
CDR3nt: TGTGCCAGCAGCGTAGGGAGGGGGTCGACAGATACGCAGTATTTT
abundance: once
len: 15
v_gene: TRBV9
d_gene: .
j_gene: TRBJ2-3

CDR3aa: CASSFGTRNDQETQYF
CDR3nt: TGTGCCAGCAGCTTCGGGACAAGGAACGACCAAGAGACCCAGTACTTC
abundance: .
len: 16
v_gene: TRBV11-2
d_gene: .
j_gene: TRBJ2-5

CDR3aa: CASSQDGGSNEKLFF
CDR3nt: TGCGCCAGCAGCCAAGATGGGGGGTCTAATGAAAAACTGTTTTTT
abundance: few
len: 15
v_gene: TRBV4-3
d_gene: .
j_gene: TRBJ1-4

CDR3aa: CATSRGGGRDEQYF
CDR3nt: TGTGCCACCAGCAGAGGAGGAGGGCGGGACGAGCAGTACTTC
abundance: few
len: 14
v_gene: TRBV15
d_gene: .
j_gene: TRBJ2-7

CDR3aa: CSVKEGPQAFF
CDR3nt: TGCAGCGTGAAAGAGGGGCCTCAAGCTTTCTTT
abundance: .
len: 11
v_gene: TRBV29-1
d_gene: .
j_gene: TRBJ1-1

CDR3aa: CSARNTEAFF
CDR3nt: TGCAGTGCTAGAAACACTGAAGCTTTCTTT
abundance: .
len: 10
v_gene: TRBV20-1
d_gene: .
j_gene: TRBJ1-1

CDR3aa: CASRGERGGSTDTQYF
CDR3nt: TGTGCCAGCAGGGGCGAGCGGGGGGGCAGCACAGATACGCAGTATTTT
abundance: .
len: 16
v_gene: TRBV9
d_gene: TRBD2
j_gene: TRBJ2-3

CDR3aa: CAILSDRSSYNSPLHF
CDR3nt: TGTGCCATACTGAGCGACAGGAGCTCCTATAATTCACCCCTCCACTTT
abundance: .
len: 16
v_gene: TRBV2
d_gene: .
j_gene: TRBJ1-6

CDR3aa: CASRESTDTQYF
CDR3nt: TGTGCCAGCAGGGAGAGCACAGATACGCAGTATTTT
abundance: .
len: 12
v_gene: TRBV2
d_gene: .
j_gene: TRBJ2-3

CDR3aa: CASSIQSREAFF
CDR3nt: TGTGCCAGTAGTATCCAGTCGAGGGAAGCTTTCTTT
abundance: few
len: 12
v_gene: TRBV19
d_gene: .
j_gene: TRBJ1-1

CDR3aa: CASSVGRQYQETQYF
CDR3nt: TGTGCCAGCAGCGTAGGGAGGCAGTACCAAGAGACCCAGTACTTC
abundance: .
len: 15
v_gene: TRBV9
d_gene: .
j_gene: TRBJ2-5

CDR3aa: CASSLYDNTGELFF
CDR3nt: TGTGCCAGCAGCTTATACGACAACACCGGGGAGCTGTTTTTT
abundance: .
len: 14
v_gene: TRBV7-3
d_gene: .
j_gene: TRBJ2-2

CDR3aa: CAWSAGQNEKLFF
CDR3nt: TGTGCCTGGAGTGCGGGACAAAATGAAAAACTGTTTTTT
abundance: once
len: 13
v_gene: TRBV30
d_gene: .
j_gene: TRBJ1-4

CDR3aa: CAWSDGGGYGYTF
CDR3nt: TGTGCCTGGAGTGACGGGGGAGGCTATGGCTACACCTTC
abundance: .
len: 13
v_gene: TRBV30
d_gene: .
j_gene: TRBJ1-2

CDR3aa: CAWRPTGPDTQYF
CDR3nt: TGTGCCTGGAGACCGACAGGGCCAGATACGCAGTATTTT
abundance: once
len: 13
v_gene: TRBV30
d_gene: TRBD1
j_gene: TRBJ2-3